This T cell receptor beta chain is drawn from a study of shared clonotypes between healthy human individuals. The study, taken as a whole, reports: Generally, naive subsets came out with larger estimated richness than memory subsets. The genetic and exposure-history diversity represented was limited by few donors. Some clonotypes were shared by all four sorted-subset donors, while others were not shared. The non-shared ones had lower generation probabilities than the shared ones.

This CDR3 is 16 amino acids long. The V and J ends lost 2 bases and 0 bases respectively, with 12 bases between them. Germline V lookup: CDR1 SEHNR, CDR2 FQNEAQ (reference sequence). TCRdb keeps only in-frame clones here, not all; method: immunoSEQ multiplex PCR. The table has about 2.3 million clones, roughly 90% seen once; the top ten hold 0.3% to 0.45%. The donors, all of them Caucasian adults, lived in Nashville, Tennessee. For this clone: What it binds is unknown.

The sample was naive CD4+ T cells from PBMCs. Subset meaning: CD45RA+ positively selected. The sequence came from a man in his late teens or twenties in good health. Some clones in this sample may be carry-over from other donors' samples. The chain carries TRBV7-9 and TRBJ2-3; D might be TRBD1 (6 bases). CDR3 in amino acids: CASSLRGQYSTDTQYF. In DNA form, the CDR3 reads TGTGCCAGCAGCTTACGGGGACAATACAGCACAGATACGCAGTATTTT.